These 23 T cell receptor beta chains came from one sample sequenced in a study of Graves' ophthalmopathy and Graves' hyperthyroidism. RNA transcripts served as template for amplifying TCR beta CDR3 sequences. First-round RT-PCR relied on HTBI primers, and a second-round multiplex PCR came next. MiXCR, run by TCRdb on the multiplex PCR reads, gives a single entry per CDR3 protein. The sample shows 360,000 or so distinct CDR3 sequences, about a sixth of them seen only once. Specimen: peripheral blood. The source is a woman aged 18-29 years with Graves' ophthalmopathy.

This clonotype has only a few counts. This may arise from a read error, as a much more abundant clone is one base away. CDR3 sequence: CASTLQVMTSGATPFYQQYF. The DNA of the CDR3 is TGTGCCAGCACTCTGCAGGTGATGACTAGCGGGGCTACACCATTCTACCAGCAGTACTTC. The chain couples TRBV28 to TRBJ2-7; 11 nucleotides agree with TRBD2. The CDR3 has 20 residues. CDR1 and CDR2 from the germline V gene are MDHEN and SYDVKM.

This clonotype was detected ten times or more. V and J are TRBV28 and TRBJ2-5; 9 bases match TRBD2. The V gene's germline CDR1 is MDHEN and CDR2 SYDVKM. The CDR3 runs 17 residues. J lost 9 bases, V lost 2 bases, and 16 bases had no gene match. CDR3 region: CASSLGPSGAKRWSQYF. In DNA form, the CDR3 reads TGTGCCAGCAGTTTAGGTCCTAGCGGGGCCAAGAGATGGTCCCAGTACTTC.

There are many counts of this clonotype. CDR3 DNA sequence: TGCAGTGCTTGGGACAGGAGCTCCTACGAGCAGTACTTC. Its protein is CSAWDRSSYEQYF. The chain employs TRBV20-1 and TRBJ2-7; 8 nucleotides match TRBD1. V dropped 5 bases and J dropped 0; count of bases not matched to a gene: 3. Germline values: CDR1 DFQATT, CDR2 SNEGSKA (reference sequence). This CDR3 comprises 13 residues.

This clonotype was observed many times. V usage is TRBV5-1 and J usage is TRBJ1-1; 8 nucleotides agree with TRBD1. Germline assignment: CDR1 SGHRS and CDR2 YFSETQ. V lost 0 bases, J lost 8 bases, and 6 bases stayed unmatched. The CDR3 length is 14 residues. The DNA of the CDR3 is TGCGCCAGCAGCTTGGCTGACAGGGGCTTCGAAGCTTTCTTT. Encoded protein: CASSLADRGFEAFF. The full variable domain, rest sourced from reference TRBV5-1 and TRBJ1-1, is KAGVTQTPRYLIKTRGQQVTLSCSPISGHRSVSWYQQTPGQGLQFLFEYFSETQRNKGNFPGRFSGRQFSNSRSEMNVSTLELGDSALYLCASSLADRGFEAFFGQGTRLTVV.

This clonotype was counted many times. This chain connects TRBV28 to TRBJ2-7; TRBD2 is a possible D gene (5 bases). V was clipped by 4 bases and J by 8 bases, with 15 bases between them. The V gene's germline CDR1 is MDHEN and CDR2 SYDVKM. There are 13 residues in the CDR3. CDR3 sequence: CASSYPPGNQQYF. CDR3 nucleotides: TGTGCCAGCAGTTACCCTCCCGGGAACCAGCAGTACTTC.

This clonotype was observed many times. This sequence joins TRBV6-5 and TRBJ1-1; possible D gene TRBD1, 5 bases. Germline CDR1 is MNHEY and CDR2 is SVGAGI. The CDR3 has 15 residues. V was trimmed by 0 bases and J by 0 bases, leaving 8 bases between them. CDR3 residues: CASSYSLGVNTEAFF. The CDR3 nucleotides are TGTGCCAGCAGTTACTCACTAGGGGTGAACACTGAAGCTTTCTTT.

The chain recombines TRBV6-2 or TRBV6-3 with TRBJ2-7; 10 positions agree with TRBD2. The J segment lost 3 bases and the V segment lost 4 bases, leaving 12 bases of the junction unmatched. Looked up from germline, CDR1 is MNHEY and CDR2 is SVGEGT. There are 17 residues in the CDR3. The CDR3 here is CASSFSTTPSGSYEQYF. The CDR3 region has the DNA TGTGCCAGCAGTTTCTCCACAACCCCTAGCGGGAGCTACGAGCAGTACTTC.

The chain combines TRBV4-1 with TRBJ1-3; tentatively, D is TRBD1 (5 bases). Per germline, CDR1 MGHRA and CDR2 YSYEKL. There are 16 residues in the CDR3. Between the trimmed V and J ends, which lost 3 bases and 1 base, there was a span of 13 bases. The CDR3 DNA reads TGCGCCAGCAGCCAGGACAAGCGGGGGTCTGGAAACACCATATATTTT. Residues: CASSQDKRGSGNTIYF.

This clonotype has at least ten counts. This chain uses TRBV6-2 or TRBV6-3 with TRBJ1-1, with 7 bases that match TRBD1. J lost 4 bases, V lost 2 bases, and 7 bases had no gene match. Germline loops: CDR1 MNHEY, CDR2 SVGEGT. The CDR3 contains 15 residues. The CDR3 sequence is CASSYKGAQSTEAFF. CDR3 in DNA: TGTGCCAGCAGTTACAAGGGGGCCCAAAGCACTGAAGCTTTCTTT.

This clonotype has a count of ten or more. The V and J genes are TRBV12-3 or TRBV12-4 and TRBJ1-3; no clear D. V dropped 8 bases and J dropped 4 bases, with 9 bases sitting between them. The CDR3 runs to 12 residues. The CDR3 loop reads CASHEWGNTIYF. In nucleotides, the CDR3 is TGTGCCAGCCACGAATGGGGAAACACCATATATTTT.

Sample share makes this clonotype medium-sized. The chain couples TRBV6-2 or TRBV6-3 to TRBJ2-5, with 9 bases that match TRBD2. This CDR3 has 14 residues. The V gene's germline CDR1 is MNHEY and CDR2 SVGEGT. The J segment lost 3 bases and the V segment lost 1 base, leaving 0 bases of the junction unmatched. In nucleotides, the CDR3 is TGTGCCAGCAGTTACTTAGCGGGGGAAGAGACCCAGTACTTC. It translates to CASSYLAGEETQYF.

This clonotype was seen ten or more times. The rearrangement uses TRBV28 and TRBJ1-1; possible D gene TRBD1, 5 bases. This CDR3 spans 16 amino acids. Per the germline V gene, CDR1 is MDHEN and CDR2 is SYDVKM. Trimming left V 2 bases short and J 0 bases short, with 13 bases between. CDR3 nucleotides: TGTGCCAGCAGTTTAGGGGCAGGAAGTATGAACACTGAAGCTTTCTTT. It is translated as CASSLGAGSMNTEAFF.

This clonotype has at least ten counts. This sequence joins TRBV6-5 and TRBJ2-7; weak D call: TRBD1 (8 bases). Deletions cut 10 bases from V and 1 base from J, with 14 bases between. CDR3 size: 13 residues. Germline loops: CDR1 MNHEY, CDR2 SVGAGI. The CDR3 spells CATKQGGSYEQYF. The DNA of the CDR3 is TGTGCCACCAAACAGGGGGGGTCCTACGAGCAGTACTTC.

This clonotype showed up many times. The J gene is TRBJ1-1, the V gene TRBV20-1; D is unclear. V lost 6 bases to trimming and J lost 4 bases, with 9 bases between them. CDR3 length: 11 residues. Germline assignment: CDR1 DFQATT and CDR2 SNEGSKA (reference sequence). CDR3 sequence reads: CSAPRATEAFF. Written as DNA, the CDR3 is TGCAGTGCGCCGAGGGCCACTGAAGCTTTCTTT.

This clonotype was observed many times. The chain combines TRBV29-1 with TRBJ2-7; 9 bases are a match to TRBD1. CDR1 SQVTM and CDR2 ANQGSEA come from the germline V gene. The CDR3 sequence is 12 residues long. J was trimmed by 5 bases and V by 6 bases; bases with no gene match: 5. CDR3 in DNA: TGCAGCGTATCGGACAGGGGCGACGAGCAGTACTTC. As protein: CSVSDRGDEQYF.

This clonotype was counted a few times. The gene calls are TRBV15 and TRBJ2-7; tentatively, D is TRBD2 (6 bases). Germline V gene sequence: CDR1 LNHNV, CDR2 YYDKDF (reference sequence). V was trimmed by 3 bases and J by 2 bases, leaving 11 bases between them. This CDR3 is 14 amino acids long. This CDR3 reads CATSSGLFPYEQYF. The CDR3 region has the DNA TGTGCCACCAGCAGTGGACTATTCCCCTACGAGCAGTACTTC.

At least ten counts were recorded for this clonotype. The chain combines TRBV7-9 with TRBJ2-5; D unresolved. The CDR3 is 14 amino acids. In germline, CDR1 is SEHNR, CDR2 FQNEAQ (reference sequence). Deletions cut 10 bases from V and 3 bases from J, with 18 bases between. The CDR3 sequence is CAIWVPFIKETQYF. In nucleotides, the CDR3 is TGTGCCATTTGGGTGCCTTTTATTAAAGAGACCCAGTACTTC.

This clonotype was counted ten times or more. The chain employs TRBV6-2 or TRBV6-3 and TRBJ2-5, with a possible D match to TRBD2 (5 bases). Germline-derived CDR1 and CDR2 are MNHEY and SVGEGT. The CDR3 runs to 13 residues. With 6 bases removed from V and 4 bases from J, the gap between germline ends came to 12 bases. CDR3 region: CASRDPRVETQYF. CDR3 sequence (DNA): TGTGCCAGCAGGGACCCGAGGGTAGAGACCCAGTACTTC.

This clonotype showed up many times. The V and J genes are TRBV30 and TRBJ2-7, with D perhaps matching TRBD1 (6 bases). The CDR3 runs to 12 residues. The V and J ends lost 7 bases and 2 bases respectively, with 12 bases between them. From germline, CDR1 is GTSNPN and CDR2 SVGIG (reference sequence). The CDR3 nucleotides read TGTGCCTTTGACAGGACCCCCTACGAGCAGTACTTC. As protein: CAFDRTPYEQYF.

The V call is TRBV7-2, the J call TRBJ2-7, with 9 bases aligning to TRBD1. CDR1 and CDR2 from the germline V gene are SGHTA and FQGNSA. The CDR3 has 15 residues. Germline trimming cut 6 bases from V and 2 bases from J; bases unmatched to any gene: 8. As DNA, the CDR3 is TGTGCCAGCAGTTACGGGACAGGGCGAGCCTACGAGCAGTACTTC. It codes for CASSYGTGRAYEQYF. The full variable domain, completed using reference TRBV7-2 and TRBJ2-7, is GAGVSQSPSNKVTEKGKDVELRCDPISGHTALYWYRQSLGQGLEFLIYFQGNSAPDKSGLPSDRFSAERTGGSVSTLTIQRTQQEDSAVYLCASSYGTGRAYEQYFGPGTRLTVT.

This clonotype was seen a handful of times. V is TRBV28 and J is TRBJ2-7; D is possibly TRBD2 (6 bases). V was trimmed by 2 bases and J by 5 bases, leaving 13 bases between them. Germline CDR1 is MDHEN and CDR2 is SYDVKM. The CDR3 loop spans 14 amino acids. Written as DNA, the CDR3 is TGTGCCAGCAGTTTACCCACAGGACTAAACGAGCAGTACTTC. Its protein product is CASSLPTGLNEQYF.

The chain is built from TRBV7-3 and TRBJ2-1; maybe TRBD2 (6 bases). The germline V gene encodes CDR1 SGHTA and CDR2 FQGTGA. Trimming removed 5 bases at V and 8 bases at J, with 16 bases between. The CDR3 extends over 14 amino acids. The DNA for the CDR3 is TGTGCCAGCAGCCCCAAGGCGGGAAGGTATGAGCAGTTCTTC. It translates to CASSPKAGRYEQFF.

This chain joins TRBV7-2 and TRBJ2-7; 8 bases match TRBD1. Germline V lookup: CDR1 SGHTA, CDR2 FQGNSA. The CDR3 totals 14 residues. The J segment lost 2 bases and the V segment lost 2 bases, leaving 2 bases of the junction unmatched. In DNA form, the CDR3 reads TGTGCCAGCAGCTTACACAGGGGGGCCTACGAGCAGTACTTC. It encodes CASSLHRGAYEQYF.